The text below deals with one TCR beta chain. This entry is derived from a study of T cell changes during pregnancy in multiple sclerosis. TCRdb's table, derived via immunoSEQ multiplex PCR, lists solely in-frame clones and lacks some. Of tens of thousands of clones in the sample, more than 90% were seen once. The ends were cut back, 7 bases at V and 1 base at J, with 8 bases in the middle. Germline V gene data show CDR1 as SNHLY and CDR2 as FYNNEI. The CDR3 has 13 residues. The clonotype comes from a female donor in good health, enrolled as a control in a pregnancy study. This sample comprised peripheral blood, obtained in the second trimester of pregnancy. The gene calls are TRBV2 and TRBJ1-5, with D uncertain. CDR3 residues: CASKRGSNQPQHF. CDR3 DNA: TGTGCCAGCAAGCGAGGGAGCAATCAGCCCCAGCATTTT.